This paragraph covers one TCR beta chain sequence. Its antigen remains unknown. The PCR made use of 60 Vbeta and 13 Jbeta primers. Libraries were prepared by immunoSEQ multiplex PCR; TCRdb keeps only in-frame clonotypes and omits some of them. The sample yields about 130,000 clones, around 82% seen once. The data stem from a study of cytomegalovirus exposure and HLA in healthy donors. Overall study results and limits: There were several of the most significant clusters that appeared linked to common viral pathogens in a later analysis.

Looked up from germline, CDR1 is SGHVS and CDR2 is FNYEAQ. The CDR3 spans 14 residues. J lost 8 bases, V lost 5 bases, and 8 bases had no gene match. The chain employs TRBV7-6 and TRBJ1-4; the match to TRBD1 covers 7 bases. Sequenced input: PBMCs. The sequence came from a boy aged 5-17 years in good health and CMV-seronegative. CDR3 nucleotide sequence: TGTGCCAGCAGCCCCGACAGGGTTGAGGAAAAACTGTTTTTT. It is translated as CASSPDRVEEKLFF.